Below, 25 T cell receptor beta chains from the same sample are listed, as sequenced in a study of T cells in Graves' hyperthyroidism and ophthalmopathy. RNA transcripts gave rise to amplified TCR beta CDR3 regions. HTBI primers drove first-round RT-PCR of the TCR CDR3. Using its own MiXCR run on the multiplex PCR reads, TCRdb lists one record per CDR3 protein. The table has around 500,000 distinct CDR3 sequences, approximately 15% seen once; the top ten hold 15% to 20%. The sample was blood. These receptors were taken from a woman aged 18-29 years with Graves' hyperthyroidism.

This clonotype appeared a few times. The rearrangement links TRBV4-1 to TRBJ2-7; TRBD2 agrees at 9 bases. There are 15 residues in the CDR3. Unmatched junction bases numbered 6, after V lost 4 bases and J lost 2 bases. Germline V lookup: CDR1 MGHRA, CDR2 YSYEKL. This CDR3 reads CASSPVPSGTYEQYV. The CDR3 DNA reads TGCGCCAGCAGCCCGGTTCCTAGCGGGACCTACGAGCAGTACGTC.

In this sample, this clonotype turned up many times. This sequence joins TRBV7-9 and TRBJ1-2; D uncertain. The V gene lost 1 base and the J gene lost 6 bases, with 12 bases spanning the gap. The CDR3 totals 14 residues. Germline CDR1 SEHNR, CDR2 FQNEAQ (reference sequence). CDR3 in amino acids: CASSLVADVNGYTF. The CDR3 nucleotides read TGTGCCAGCAGCTTAGTGGCGGATGTTAATGGCTACACCTTC.

This clonotype has at least ten counts. The CDR3 region has the DNA TGTGCCAGCAGTGACTGGGGGGAATATCAGCCCCAGCATTTT. Residues: CASSDWGEYQPQHF. The genes are TRBV2 and TRBJ1-5; a possible D gene is TRBD1 (5 bases). V was trimmed by 3 bases and J by 5 bases, leaving 11 bases between them. The germline CDR1 and CDR2 sequences are SNHLY and FYNNEI. This CDR3 contains 14 residues.

This clonotype was seen ten or more times. The J gene is TRBJ2-3, the V gene TRBV30; D is uncertain. V was shortened by 3 bases and J by 4 bases, with 14 bases between the two germline ends. This CDR3 spans 14 amino acids. Germline V lookup: CDR1 GTSNPN, CDR2 SVGIG (reference sequence). The CDR3 DNA reads as TGTGCCTGGAGCGTGGGTTGGTTAGCAGATACGCAGTATTTT. It codes for CAWSVGWLADTQYF.

About this clonotype itself: This may come from a read error, since a much larger clone is one base off. The CDR3 loop is CASRSTGYSRDTQCF. As DNA, the CDR3 is TGTGCCAGCAGATCGACAGGGTACTCCAGAGATACGCAGTGTTTT. The J gene is TRBJ2-3, the V gene TRBV11-2; TRBD1 matches at 7 bases. Germline CDR1 and CDR2: SGHAT and FQNNGV. This CDR3 contains 15 residues.

This chain links TRBV4-1 with TRBJ2-6; a weak D match, TRBD2 (5 bases). Germline V gene lookup returns CDR1 MGHRA and CDR2 YSYEKL. V lost 4 bases and J 0 bases, leaving 10 bases between the germline ends. The CDR3 has 16 residues. The DNA of the CDR3 is TGCGCCAGCAGCCGAGGGAGTCCCTCTGGGGCCAACGTCCTGACTTTC. Amino acids: CASSRGSPSGANVLTF.

This clonotype was detected many times. The genes are TRBV6-1 and TRBJ2-7, with 9 bases matching TRBD2. CDR3 size: 15 residues. Germline V gene sequence: CDR1 MNHNS, CDR2 SASEGT. The V segment lost 4 bases and the J segment 3 bases; nucleotides outside the gene matches: 7. CDR3 DNA: TGTGCCAGCAGTGTGAGGGCGGGAGGGTTCTACGAGCAGTACTTC. It translates to CASSVRAGGFYEQYF.

The table lists this clonotype with many counts. J is TRBJ2-4 and V is TRBV5-4; TRBD2 matches 7 bases. After removal of 4 bases from V and 2 bases from J, the junction contained 6 bases not matched to a gene. Germline V lookup: CDR1 SGHNT, CDR2 YYREEE (reference sequence). The CDR3 length is 15 residues. CDR3 sequence reads: CASSPTSRSKNIQYF. Here the CDR3 DNA reads TGTGCCAGCAGCCCGACTAGCCGGTCCAAAAACATTCAGTACTTC.

This chain links TRBV2 with TRBJ1-2; D is perhaps TRBD1 (5 bases). Germline CDR1 SNHLY, CDR2 FYNNEI. V was shortened by 4 bases and J by 5 bases, with 11 bases between the two germline ends. The CDR3 contains 13 residues. The CDR3 DNA reads as TGTGCCAGCAGTGTCAGGGATCTGTATGGCTACACCTTC. It translates to CASSVRDLYGYTF.

This clonotype came up a few times. The rearrangement links TRBV6-2 or TRBV6-3 to TRBJ2-5; possible D gene TRBD1, 5 bases. V lost 0 bases and J 2 bases, leaving 7 bases between the germline ends. This CDR3 is 14 amino acids long. Germline V lookup: CDR1 MNHEY, CDR2 SVGEGT. CDR3 residues: CASSYSGVQETQYF. CDR3 nucleotides: TGTGCCAGCAGTTACTCAGGGGTACAAGAGACCCAGTACTTC.

This clonotype has ten or more counts. The chain links TRBV10-3 to TRBJ2-5, with D tentatively TRBD2 (5 bases). The CDR3 has 15 amino acids. CDR1 ENHRY and CDR2 SYGVKD come from the germline V gene. Trimming took off 6 bases at V and 5 bases at J, with 19 bases between the two ends. The CDR3 DNA follows: TGTGCCATCAGCCCCCAATTGCGGGCGATGGAGACCCAGTACTTC. Translation gives CAISPQLRAMETQYF.

This clonotype was detected only a few times. V gene TRBV3-1 combines with J gene TRBJ2-2; no clear D. Trimming left V 1 base short and J 5 bases short, with 11 bases between. CDR1 is LGHDT, CDR2 YNNKEL, per germline (reference sequence). This CDR3 has 15 amino acids. For the CDR3, the DNA is TGTGCCAGCAGCCAAGCTCCTACTTGGACCGGGGAGCTGTTTTTT. This encodes CASSQAPTWTGELFF.

This clonotype appeared many times. The chain is built from TRBV5-1 and TRBJ1-1; D not resolved. Germline V gene sequence: CDR1 SGHRS, CDR2 YFSETQ. The CDR3 runs to 14 residues. Trimming took off 1 base at V and 0 bases at J, with 7 bases between the two ends. CDR3 sequence (DNA): TGCGCCAGCAGCTTGACACCCTTGAACACTGAAGCTTTCTTT. Protein sequence: CASSLTPLNTEAFF.

This clonotype was counted many times. CDR3: CASSPSGSHEQYV. CDR3 sequence (DNA): TGTGCCAGCTCACCCTCTGGCTCCCACGAGCAGTACGTC. The chain joins TRBV18 to TRBJ2-7; unclear D gene. CDR3 size: 13 residues. CDR1 and CDR2 from the germline V gene are KGHSH and LQKENI.

In its sample, this clonotype was seen many times. V and J are TRBV20-1 and TRBJ2-7; tentatively, D is TRBD1 or TRBD2 (5 bases each). Germline-derived CDR1 and CDR2 are DFQATT and SNEGSKA (reference sequence). The CDR3 sequence is 14 residues long. V was cut by 7 bases and J by 5 bases, with 21 bases left in between. The CDR3 nucleotides are TGCAGTGGAACCTGGGACGGCCCTAGGAACGAGCAGTACTTC. It yields the protein CSGTWDGPRNEQYF.

The rearrangement links TRBV6-1 to TRBJ2-2, with D unresolved. The CDR3 has 13 amino acids. Trimming took off 4 bases at V and 4 bases at J, with 7 bases between the two ends. The germline V gene has CDR1 MNHNS and CDR2 SASEGT. The DNA of the CDR3 is TGTGCCAGCAGTGCGACGGCCACCGGGGAGCTGTTTTTT. This gives the protein CASSATATGELFF.

The chain is built from TRBV7-2 and TRBJ1-5; D unresolved. The V end lost 7 bases, the J end lost 6 bases, and 13 bases lay between the germline ends. The CDR3 runs 13 residues. The germline gives CDR1 SGHTA, CDR2 FQGNSA. DNA for the CDR3: TGTGCCAGCACAACGGGAGGATTTCAGCCCCAGCATTTT. It yields the protein CASTTGGFQPQHF.

This clonotype was found many times. V gene TRBV6-1 combines with J gene TRBJ2-1, with TRBD2 identical over 9 bases. Per germline, CDR1 MNHNS and CDR2 SASEGT. The ends lost 8 bases at V and 9 bases at J; junction bases unmatched: 14. CDR3 length: 15 residues. The CDR3 coding sequence is TGTGCCAGCGCCTGGGGGCTAGCGGGATCTGGTGAGCAGTTCTTC. Protein: CASAWGLAGSGEQFF.

This clonotype came up many times. V is TRBV2 and J is TRBJ2-3; no reliable D call. The V end lost 6 bases, the J end lost 5 bases, and 6 bases lay between the germline ends. Germline CDR1 reads SNHLY; CDR2 reads FYNNEI. The CDR3 sequence is 11 residues long. Written as DNA, the CDR3 is TGTGCCAGCAGCCCATTAGATACGCAGTATTTT. Protein: CASSPLDTQYF.

This clonotype has at least ten counts. The chain recombines TRBV14 with TRBJ1-1; tentative D call: TRBD1 (5 bases). Looked up from germline, CDR1 is SGHDN and CDR2 is FVKESK. The CDR3 length is 15 residues. Trimming left V 5 bases short and J 0 bases short, with 13 bases between. The CDR3 spells CASSTVGGMNTEAFF. As DNA, the CDR3 is TGTGCCAGCAGCACAGTCGGGGGTATGAACACTGAAGCTTTCTTT.

Many counts were recorded for this clonotype. The chain recombines TRBV6-1 with TRBJ1-5; D gene ambiguous. The CDR3 has 15 amino acids. The germline gives CDR1 MNHNS, CDR2 SASEGT. V lost 4 bases to trimming and J lost 0 bases, with 10 bases between them. The CDR3 sequence: CASSVITNSNQPQHF. CDR3 DNA: TGTGCCAGCAGTGTGATAACGAATAGCAATCAGCCCCAGCATTTT.

Comments on this clonotype: A junction boundary mismatches the germline segment, possibly from a read error. The V gene is TRBV6-9, the J gene TRBJ1-5; 10 bases fit TRBD1. Germline V CDR1 and CDR2: MNHGY, SVAAGI. This CDR3 has 14 amino acids. The CDR3 DNA reads as TGTGCCAGCATTTATGGGACAGGGGATCAGCCCCAGCATTTT. Its protein is CASIYGTGDQPQHF.

This clonotype appeared many times. The chain is built from TRBV20-1 and TRBJ1-1, with D hard to call. Germline V CDR1 and CDR2: DFQATT, SNEGSKA (reference sequence). The ends were cut back, 7 bases at V and 2 bases at J, with 8 bases in the middle. The CDR3 sequence is 11 residues long. The CDR3 here is CSVRINTEAFF. The DNA of the CDR3 is TGCAGTGTGAGGATAAACACTGAAGCTTTCTTT.

This clonotype has ten or more counts. V and J are TRBV12-3 or TRBV12-4 and TRBJ2-2, with TRBD2 identical over 7 bases. With V trimmed by 6 bases and J by 2 bases, 12 bases remained unmatched. CDR3 length: 17 residues. The CDR3 protein is CASRGGRGQSNTGELFF. In DNA form, the CDR3 reads TGTGCCAGCAGGGGGGGGAGAGGACAATCAAACACCGGGGAGCTGTTTTTT.

This clonotype was seen at least ten times. The chain recombines TRBV2 with TRBJ1-5; D not resolved. The length of the CDR3 is 13 residues. Per germline, CDR1 SNHLY and CDR2 FYNNEI. Trimming removed 3 bases from V and 9 bases from J, with 12 bases in between. CDR3 DNA: TGTGCCAGCAGTGACGAGGTGGAGACGCCCCAGCATTTT. Translating it yields CASSDEVETPQHF.